What follows is one T cell receptor beta chain and its context. The antigen remains unidentified. The record originates from a study of cytomegalovirus exposure and HLA in healthy donors. PCR primers comprised 60 Vbeta and 13 Jbeta primers. The method was immunoSEQ multiplex PCR; TCRdb's version includes in-frame clones alone and lacks a portion of them. Of about 97,000 clones listed, 79% are singletons. General study findings and limits: Within the data, a cluster of highly shared sequence variants was likely a sequencing artifact. A later analysis found that most CMV-associated TCR beta chains appeared HLA-restricted. Specific recognition of CMV antigens was confirmed in vitro for three chains (all CMV-associated).

Germline V gene data show CDR1 as LNHDA and CDR2 as SQIVND (reference sequence). V was cut by 9 bases and J by 4 bases, with 18 bases left in between. CDR3 length: 15 amino acids. The V gene is TRBV19, the J gene TRBJ2-2, with TRBD1 as a possible D gene (6 bases). This clonotype was obtained from a male donor in good health and CMV-seropositive. Sequences were obtained from PBMCs. The CDR3 DNA follows: TGTGCCAGCTTCAACCCCAGGGGCCGCACCGGGGAGCTGTTTTTT. Its translation is CASFNPRGRTGELFF.